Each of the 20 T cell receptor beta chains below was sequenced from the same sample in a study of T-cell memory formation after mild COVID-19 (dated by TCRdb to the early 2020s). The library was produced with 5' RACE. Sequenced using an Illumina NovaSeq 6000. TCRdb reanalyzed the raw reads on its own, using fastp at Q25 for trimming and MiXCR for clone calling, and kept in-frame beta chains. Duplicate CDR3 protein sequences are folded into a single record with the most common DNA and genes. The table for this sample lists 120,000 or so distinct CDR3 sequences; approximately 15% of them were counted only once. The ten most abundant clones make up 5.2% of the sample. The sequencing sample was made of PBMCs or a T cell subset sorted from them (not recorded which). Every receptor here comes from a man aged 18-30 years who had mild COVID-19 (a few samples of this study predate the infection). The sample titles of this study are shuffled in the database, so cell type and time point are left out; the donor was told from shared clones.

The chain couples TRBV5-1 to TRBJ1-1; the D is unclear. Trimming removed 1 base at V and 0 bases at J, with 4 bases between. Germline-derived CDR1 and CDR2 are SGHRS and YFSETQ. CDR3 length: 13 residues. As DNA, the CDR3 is TGCGCCAGCAGCTTGTATGTGAACACTGAAGCTTTCTTT. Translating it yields CASSLYVNTEAFF.

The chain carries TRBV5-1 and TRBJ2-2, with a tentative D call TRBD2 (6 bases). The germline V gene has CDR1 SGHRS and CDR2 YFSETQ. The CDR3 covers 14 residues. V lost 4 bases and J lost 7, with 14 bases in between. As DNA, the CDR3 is TGCGCCAGCAGCGGGGGACTGCAACTCGGGGAGCTGTTTTTT. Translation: CASSGGLQLGELFF. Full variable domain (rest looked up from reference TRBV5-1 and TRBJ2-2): KAGVTQTPRYLIKTRGQQVTLSCSPISGHRSVSWYQQTPGQGLQFLFEYFSETQRNKGNFPGRFSGRQFSNSRSEMNVSTLELGDSALYLCASSGGLQLGELFFGEGSRLTVL.

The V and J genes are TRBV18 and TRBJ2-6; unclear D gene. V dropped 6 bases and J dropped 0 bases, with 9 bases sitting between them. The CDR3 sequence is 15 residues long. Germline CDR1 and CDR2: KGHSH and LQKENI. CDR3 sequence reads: CASSHGSSGANVLTF. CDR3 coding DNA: TGTGCCAGCTCCCACGGAAGCTCTGGGGCCAACGTCCTGACTTTC.

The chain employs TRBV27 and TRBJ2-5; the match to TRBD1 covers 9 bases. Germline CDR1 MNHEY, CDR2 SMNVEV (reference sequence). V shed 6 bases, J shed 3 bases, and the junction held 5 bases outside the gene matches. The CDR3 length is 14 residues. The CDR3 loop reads CASRRDRVKETQYF. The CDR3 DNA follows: TGTGCCAGCAGACGGGACAGGGTTAAAGAGACCCAGTACTTC.

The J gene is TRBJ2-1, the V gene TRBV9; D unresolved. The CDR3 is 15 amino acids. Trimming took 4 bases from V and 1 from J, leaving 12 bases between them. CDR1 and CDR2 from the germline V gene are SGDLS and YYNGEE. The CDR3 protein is CASSSTAISYNEQFF. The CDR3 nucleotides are TGTGCCAGCAGCTCCACAGCGATATCCTACAATGAGCAGTTCTTC.

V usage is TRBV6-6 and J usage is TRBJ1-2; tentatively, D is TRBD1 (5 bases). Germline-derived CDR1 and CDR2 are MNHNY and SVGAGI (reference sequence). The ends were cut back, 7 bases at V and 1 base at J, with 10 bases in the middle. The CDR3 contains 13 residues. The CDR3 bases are TGTGCCAGCATCTTGGGGCGTAACTATGGCTACACCTTC. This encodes CASILGRNYGYTF.

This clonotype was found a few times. CDR3 bases: TGCGCCAGCAGCTCCGACGGAAATAGCAATCAGCCCCAGCATTTT. It codes for CASSSDGNSNQPQHF. The V call is TRBV5-1, the J call TRBJ1-5; D call uncertain. Germline CDR1 reads SGHRS; CDR2 reads YFSETQ. Deletions cut 3 bases from V and 0 bases from J, with 10 bases between. The CDR3 is made up of 15 amino acids.

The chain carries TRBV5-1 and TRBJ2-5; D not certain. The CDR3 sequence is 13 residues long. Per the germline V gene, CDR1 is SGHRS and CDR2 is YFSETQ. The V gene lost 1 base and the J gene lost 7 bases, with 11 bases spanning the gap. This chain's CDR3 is CASSLPGSGTQYF. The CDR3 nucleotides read TGCGCCAGCAGCTTGCCTGGCTCAGGGACCCAGTACTTC.

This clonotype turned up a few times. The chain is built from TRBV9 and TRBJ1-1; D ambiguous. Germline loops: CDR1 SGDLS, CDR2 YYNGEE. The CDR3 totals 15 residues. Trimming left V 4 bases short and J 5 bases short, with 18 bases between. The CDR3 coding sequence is TGTGCCAGCAGCTCCCCTGGCAGGTCGTCGACTGAAGCTTTCTTT. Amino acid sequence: CASSSPGRSSTEAFF.

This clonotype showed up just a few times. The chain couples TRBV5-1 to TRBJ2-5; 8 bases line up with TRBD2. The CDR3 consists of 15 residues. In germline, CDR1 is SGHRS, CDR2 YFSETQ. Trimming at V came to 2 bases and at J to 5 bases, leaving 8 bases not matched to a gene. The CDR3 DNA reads TGCGCCAGCAGCTTCACCGGGACTAGGCTGGAGACCCAGTACTTC. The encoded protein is CASSFTGTRLETQYF. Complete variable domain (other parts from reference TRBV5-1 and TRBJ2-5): KAGVTQTPRYLIKTRGQQVTLSCSPISGHRSVSWYQQTPGQGLQFLFEYFSETQRNKGNFPGRFSGRQFSNSRSEMNVSTLELGDSALYLCASSFTGTRLETQYFGPGTRLLVL.

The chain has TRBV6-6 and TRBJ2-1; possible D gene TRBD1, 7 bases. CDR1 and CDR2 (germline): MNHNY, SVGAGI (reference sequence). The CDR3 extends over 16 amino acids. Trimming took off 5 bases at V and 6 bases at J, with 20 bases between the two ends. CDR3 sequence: CASSGWTGGQFNEQFF. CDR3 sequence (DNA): TGTGCCAGCAGTGGATGGACCGGGGGACAGTTCAATGAGCAGTTCTTC.

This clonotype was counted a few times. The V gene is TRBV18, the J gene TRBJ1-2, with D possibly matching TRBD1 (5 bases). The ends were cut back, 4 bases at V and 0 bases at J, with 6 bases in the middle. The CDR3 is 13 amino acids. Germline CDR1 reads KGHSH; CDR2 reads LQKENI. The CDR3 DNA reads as TGTGCCAGCTCACGGACACCTAACTATGGCTACACCTTC. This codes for CASSRTPNYGYTF.

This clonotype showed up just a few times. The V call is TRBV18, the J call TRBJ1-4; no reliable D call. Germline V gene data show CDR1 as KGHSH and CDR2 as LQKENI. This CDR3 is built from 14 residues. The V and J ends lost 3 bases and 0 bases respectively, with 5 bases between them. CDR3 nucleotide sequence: TGTGCCAGCTCACCCGGGGCAACTAATGAAAAACTGTTTTTT. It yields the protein CASSPGATNEKLFF.

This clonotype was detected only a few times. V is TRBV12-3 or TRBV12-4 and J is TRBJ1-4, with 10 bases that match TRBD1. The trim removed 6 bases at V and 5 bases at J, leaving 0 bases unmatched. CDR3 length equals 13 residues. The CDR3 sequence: CASRGQGNEKLFF. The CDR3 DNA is TGTGCCAGCAGGGGACAGGGGAATGAAAAACTGTTTTTT.

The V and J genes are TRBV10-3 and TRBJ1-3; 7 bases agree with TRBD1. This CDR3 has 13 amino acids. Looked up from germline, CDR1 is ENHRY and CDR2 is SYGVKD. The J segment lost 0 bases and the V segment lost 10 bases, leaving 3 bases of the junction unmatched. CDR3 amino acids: CATHRGSGNTIYF. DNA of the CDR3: TGTGCCACACACAGGGGCTCTGGAAACACCATATATTTT.

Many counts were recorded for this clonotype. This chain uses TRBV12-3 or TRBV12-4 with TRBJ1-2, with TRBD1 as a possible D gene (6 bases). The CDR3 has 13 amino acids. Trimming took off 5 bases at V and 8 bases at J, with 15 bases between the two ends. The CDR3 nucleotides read TGTGCCAGCAGTGGCTTTGGGGGGCAGGGCTACACCTTC. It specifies CASSGFGGQGYTF.

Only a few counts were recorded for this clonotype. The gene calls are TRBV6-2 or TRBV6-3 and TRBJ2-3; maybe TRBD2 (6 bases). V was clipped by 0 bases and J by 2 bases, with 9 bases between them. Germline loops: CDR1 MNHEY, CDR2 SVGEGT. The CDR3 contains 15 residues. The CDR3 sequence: CASSYSAGNTDTQYF. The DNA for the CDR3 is TGTGCCAGCAGTTACTCAGCGGGCAACACAGATACGCAGTATTTT.

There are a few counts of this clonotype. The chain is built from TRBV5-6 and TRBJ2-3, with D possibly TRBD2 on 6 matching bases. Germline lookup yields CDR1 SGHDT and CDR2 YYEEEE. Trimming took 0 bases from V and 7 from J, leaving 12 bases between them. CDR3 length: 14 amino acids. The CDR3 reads CASSLVSGDYTQYF. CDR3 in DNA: TGTGCCAGCAGCTTGGTTTCGGGGGATTATACGCAGTATTTT.

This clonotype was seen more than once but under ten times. DNA of the CDR3: TGCAGTGCTAGAGATCCCAGGGGCGCCGGCAATCAGCCCCAGCATTTT. It is translated as CSARDPRGAGNQPQHF. This chain joins TRBV20-1 and TRBJ1-5, with D perhaps TRBD1 (6 bases). This CDR3 region has 16 residues. The germline V gene encodes CDR1 DFQATT and CDR2 SNEGSKA (reference sequence). Trimming left V 0 bases short and J 2 bases short, with 14 bases between.

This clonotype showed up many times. CDR3 bases: TGTGCCAGCAGTTTAACTAGCAGGGAGACCCAGTACTTC. It encodes CASSLTSRETQYF. The chain is built from TRBV12-3 or TRBV12-4 and TRBJ2-5, with D tentatively TRBD2 (6 bases). Between the trimmed V and J ends, which lost 2 bases and 5 bases, there was a span of 9 bases. The CDR3 has 13 residues.